The source of this T cell receptor beta chain is a study of cytomegalovirus exposure and HLA in healthy donors. V lost 3 bases and J 7 bases, leaving 13 bases between the germline ends. Looked up from germline, CDR1 is LNHNV and CDR2 is YYDKDF (reference sequence). This CDR3 is built from 14 residues. The PCR ran on 60 Vbeta and 13 Jbeta primers. Sequencing used immunoSEQ multiplex PCR; TCRdb keeps in-frame clones, though not all of them. The repertoire includes some 120,000 clones, 80% to 90% of them detected once, and more than 1.5% sits in the top ten. The sample was PBMCs. The genes are TRBV15 and TRBJ1-5; perhaps TRBD1 as D (5 bases). This receptor was obtained from a man aged 40-49 years in good health and CMV-seronegative. Written as DNA, the CDR3 is TGTGCCACCAGCAGGGGGGGTTCCGGGCAGCCCCAGCATTTT. It codes for CATSRGGSGQPQHF.